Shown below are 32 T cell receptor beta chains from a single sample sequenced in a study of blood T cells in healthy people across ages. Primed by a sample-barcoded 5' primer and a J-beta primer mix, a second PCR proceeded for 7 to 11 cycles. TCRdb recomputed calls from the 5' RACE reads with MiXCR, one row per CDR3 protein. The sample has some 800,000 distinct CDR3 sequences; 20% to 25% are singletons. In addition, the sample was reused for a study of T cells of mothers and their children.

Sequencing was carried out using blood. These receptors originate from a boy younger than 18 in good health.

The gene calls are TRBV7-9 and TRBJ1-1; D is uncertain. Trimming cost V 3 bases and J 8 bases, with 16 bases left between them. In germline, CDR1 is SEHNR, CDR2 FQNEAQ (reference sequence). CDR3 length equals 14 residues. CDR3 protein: CASSFPGRGVEAFF. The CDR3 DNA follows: TGTGCCAGCAGCTTCCCTGGGCGCGGGGTCGAAGCTTTCTTT.

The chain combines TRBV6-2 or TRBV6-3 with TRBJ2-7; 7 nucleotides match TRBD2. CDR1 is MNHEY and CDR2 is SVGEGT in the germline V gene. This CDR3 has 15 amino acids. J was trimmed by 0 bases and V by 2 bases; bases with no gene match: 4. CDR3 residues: CASSYGRERSYEQYF. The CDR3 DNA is TGTGCCAGCAGTTACGGGCGGGAGCGCTCCTACGAGCAGTACTTC.

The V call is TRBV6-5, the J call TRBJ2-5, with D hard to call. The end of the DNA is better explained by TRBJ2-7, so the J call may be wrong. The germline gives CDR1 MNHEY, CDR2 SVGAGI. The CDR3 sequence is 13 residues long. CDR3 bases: TGTGCCAGCAGACGCGGACGGTCCTACGAGCAGTACTTC. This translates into CASRRGRSYEQYF.

The CDR3 protein is CASRGDPYEQYF. CDR3 bases: TGTGCCAGCAGGGGGGACCCCTACGAGCAGTACTTC. The rearrangement links TRBV7-9 to TRBJ2-7, with D perhaps matching TRBD1 or TRBD2 (5 bases each). The germline V and J ends were trimmed by 6 bases and 2 bases, with 8 bases remaining between them. Germline CDR1 SEHNR, CDR2 FQNEAQ (reference sequence). This CDR3 is built from 12 residues. Full variable domain (outside the CDR3, taken from reference TRBV7-9 and TRBJ2-7): DTGVSQNPRHKITKRGQNVTFRCDPISEHNRLYWYRQTLGQGPEFLTYFQNEAQLEKSRLLSDRFSAERPKGSFSTLEIQRTEQGDSAMYLCASRGDPYEQYFGPGTRLTVT.

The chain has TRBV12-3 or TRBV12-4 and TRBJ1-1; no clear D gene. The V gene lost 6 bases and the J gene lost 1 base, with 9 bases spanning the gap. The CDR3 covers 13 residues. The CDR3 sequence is CASSPFQNTEAFF. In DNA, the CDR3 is TGTGCCAGCAGCCCTTTCCAGAACACTGAAGCTTTCTTT.

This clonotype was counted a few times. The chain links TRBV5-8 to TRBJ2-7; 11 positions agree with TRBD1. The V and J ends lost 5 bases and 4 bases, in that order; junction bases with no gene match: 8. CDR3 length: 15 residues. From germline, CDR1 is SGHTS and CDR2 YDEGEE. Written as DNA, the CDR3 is TGTGCCAGCAGTTTTGGGACAGGGGGTTTTTACGAGCAGTACTTC. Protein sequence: CASSFGTGGFYEQYF.

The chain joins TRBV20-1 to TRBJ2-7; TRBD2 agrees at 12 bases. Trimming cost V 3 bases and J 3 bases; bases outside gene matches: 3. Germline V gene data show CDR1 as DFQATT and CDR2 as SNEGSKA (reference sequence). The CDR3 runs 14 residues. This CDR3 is CSARRGLAGYEQYF. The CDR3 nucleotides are TGCAGTGCTAGGAGGGGACTAGCGGGCTACGAGCAGTACTTC.

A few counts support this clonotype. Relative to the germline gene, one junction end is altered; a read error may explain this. The CDR3 DNA reads as TGTGCCAGCAGTCCGCCCAGCGATCTGGGCTACAATGAGCAGCTCTTC. This codes for CASSPPSDLGYNEQLF. The chain carries TRBV25-1 and TRBJ2-7, with D unresolved. The CDR3 spans 16 residues. Germline CDR1 and CDR2: MGHDK and SYGVNS.

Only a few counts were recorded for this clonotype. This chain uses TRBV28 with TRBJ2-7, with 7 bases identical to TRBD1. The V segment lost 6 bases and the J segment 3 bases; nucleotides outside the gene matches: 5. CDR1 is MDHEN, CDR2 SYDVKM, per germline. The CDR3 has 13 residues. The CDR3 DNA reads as TGTGCCAGCAGAAGGGACAGAGACTACGAGCAGTACTTC. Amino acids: CASRRDRDYEQYF.

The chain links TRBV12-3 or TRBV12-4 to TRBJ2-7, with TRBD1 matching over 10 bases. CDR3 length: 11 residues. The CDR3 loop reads CASSLGTGVSV. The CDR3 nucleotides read TGTGCCAGCAGTCTTGGGACAGGGGTAAGCGTC.

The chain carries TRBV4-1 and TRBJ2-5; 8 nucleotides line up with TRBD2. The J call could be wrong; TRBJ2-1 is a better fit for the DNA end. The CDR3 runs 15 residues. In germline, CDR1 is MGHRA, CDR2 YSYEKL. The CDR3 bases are TGCGCCAGCAGCCAAGAAGGTAGCGGGACTAGTGAGCAGTTCTTC. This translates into CASSQEGSGTSEQFF.

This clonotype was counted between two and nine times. CDR3 loop: CASSPGPIKADTQYF. The DNA of the CDR3 is TGTGCCAGCAGCCCGGGCCCTATAAAGGCAGATACGCAGTATTTT. V and J are TRBV11-2 and TRBJ2-3; D not resolved. Germline V gene data show CDR1 as SGHAT and CDR2 as FQNNGV. V was shortened by 5 bases and J by 4 bases, with 16 bases between the two germline ends. The CDR3 contains 15 residues.

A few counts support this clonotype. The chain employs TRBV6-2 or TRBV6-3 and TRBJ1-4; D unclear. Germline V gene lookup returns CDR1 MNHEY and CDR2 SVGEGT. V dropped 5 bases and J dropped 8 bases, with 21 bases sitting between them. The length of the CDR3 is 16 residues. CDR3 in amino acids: CASSPNLPPSGEKLFF. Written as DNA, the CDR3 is TGTGCCAGCAGTCCGAATCTACCGCCGAGTGGGGAAAAACTGTTTTTT.

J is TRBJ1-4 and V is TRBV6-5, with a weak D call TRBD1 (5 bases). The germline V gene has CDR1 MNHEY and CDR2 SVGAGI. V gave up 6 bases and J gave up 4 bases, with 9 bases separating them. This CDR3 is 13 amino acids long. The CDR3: CASRRQINEKLFF. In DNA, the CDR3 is TGTGCCAGCAGGCGACAGATTAATGAAAAACTGTTTTTT.

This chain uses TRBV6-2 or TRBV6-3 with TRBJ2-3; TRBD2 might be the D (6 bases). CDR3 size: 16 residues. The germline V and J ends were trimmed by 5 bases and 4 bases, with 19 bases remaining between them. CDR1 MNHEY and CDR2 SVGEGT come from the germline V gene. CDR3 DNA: TGTGCCAGCAGTGGCGTCGGGGGTAGCGGCGCAGATACGCAGTATTTT. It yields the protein CASSGVGGSGADTQYF.

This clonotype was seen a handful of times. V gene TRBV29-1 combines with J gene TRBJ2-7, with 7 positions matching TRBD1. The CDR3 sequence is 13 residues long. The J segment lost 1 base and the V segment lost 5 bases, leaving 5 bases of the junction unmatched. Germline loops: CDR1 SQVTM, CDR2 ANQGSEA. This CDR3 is CSVPGTVSYEQYF. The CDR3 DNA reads TGCAGCGTTCCCGGGACAGTATCCTACGAGCAGTACTTC.

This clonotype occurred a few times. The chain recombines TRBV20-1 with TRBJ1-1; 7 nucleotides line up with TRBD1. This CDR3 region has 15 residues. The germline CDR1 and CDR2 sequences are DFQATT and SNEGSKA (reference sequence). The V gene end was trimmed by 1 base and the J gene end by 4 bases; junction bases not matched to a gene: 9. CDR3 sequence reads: CSARASGSGGTEAFF. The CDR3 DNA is TGCAGTGCTAGAGCCTCCGGATCAGGGGGCACTGAAGCTTTCTTT.

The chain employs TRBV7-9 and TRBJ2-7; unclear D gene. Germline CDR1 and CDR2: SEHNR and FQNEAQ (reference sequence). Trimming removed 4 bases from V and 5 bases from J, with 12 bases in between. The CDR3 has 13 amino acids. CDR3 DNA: TGTGCCAGCAGCTCACCGGAGCGCAACGAGCAGTACTTC. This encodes CASSSPERNEQYF.

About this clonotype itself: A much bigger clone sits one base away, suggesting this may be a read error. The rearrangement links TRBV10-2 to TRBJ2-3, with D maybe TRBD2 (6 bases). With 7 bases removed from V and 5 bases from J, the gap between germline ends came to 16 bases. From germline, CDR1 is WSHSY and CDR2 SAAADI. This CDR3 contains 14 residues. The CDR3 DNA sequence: TGCGCCAGCACCCGGGACTCCAGGGTAGATACGCAGTATTTT. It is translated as CASTRDSRVDTQYF.

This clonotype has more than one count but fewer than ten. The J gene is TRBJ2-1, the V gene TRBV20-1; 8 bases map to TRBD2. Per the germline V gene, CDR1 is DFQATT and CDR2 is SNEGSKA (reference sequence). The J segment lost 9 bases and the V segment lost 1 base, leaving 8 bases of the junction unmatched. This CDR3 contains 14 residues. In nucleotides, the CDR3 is TGCAGTGCTAGAGCCTCGGGACTAGGATCTGAGCAGTTCTTC. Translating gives CSARASGLGSEQFF.

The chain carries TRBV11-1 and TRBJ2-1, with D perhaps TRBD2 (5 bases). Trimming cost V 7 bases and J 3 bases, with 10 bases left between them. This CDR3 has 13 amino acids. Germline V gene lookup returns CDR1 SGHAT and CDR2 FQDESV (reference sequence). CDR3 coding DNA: TGTGCCAGCACCGTAGCGAACTACAATGAGCAGTTCTTC. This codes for CASTVANYNEQFF.

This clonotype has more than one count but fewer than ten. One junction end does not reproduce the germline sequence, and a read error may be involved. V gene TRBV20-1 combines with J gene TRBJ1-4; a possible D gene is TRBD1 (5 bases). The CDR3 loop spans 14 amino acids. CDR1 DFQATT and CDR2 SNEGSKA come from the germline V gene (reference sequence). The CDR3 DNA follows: TGCAGTGCTAGAGATTTCGGTCAGGGCGAAAAACTGCTTTTT. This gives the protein CSARDFGQGEKLLF.

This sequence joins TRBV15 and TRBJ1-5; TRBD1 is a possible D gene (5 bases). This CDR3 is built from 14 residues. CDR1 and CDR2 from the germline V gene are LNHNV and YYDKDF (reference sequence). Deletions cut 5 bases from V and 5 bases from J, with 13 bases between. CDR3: CATSRGGVDQPQHF. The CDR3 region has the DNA TGTGCCACCAGCCGTGGGGGGGTAGATCAGCCCCAGCATTTT.

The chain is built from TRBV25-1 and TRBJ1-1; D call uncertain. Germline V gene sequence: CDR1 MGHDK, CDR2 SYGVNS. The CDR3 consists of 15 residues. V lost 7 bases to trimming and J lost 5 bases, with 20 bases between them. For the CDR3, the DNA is TGTGCCAGCAAAGGTGGGGTGTCCCCGTTTACTGAAGCTTTCTTT. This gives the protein CASKGGVSPFTEAFF.

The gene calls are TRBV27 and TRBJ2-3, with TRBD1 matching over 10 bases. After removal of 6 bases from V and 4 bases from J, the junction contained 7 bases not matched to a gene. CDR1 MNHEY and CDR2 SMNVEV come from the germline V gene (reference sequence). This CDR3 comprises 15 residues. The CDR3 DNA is TGTGCCAGCAGATCCCGGGACAGGGGCTCAGATACGCAGTATTTT. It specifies CASRSRDRGSDTQYF.

CDR3 amino acids: CAISESPNYGYTF. CDR3 DNA: TGTGCCATCAGTGAGTCCCCCAACTATGGCTACACCTTC. The chain couples TRBV10-3 to TRBJ1-2; no reliable D call. V was shortened by 0 bases and J by 2 bases, with 4 bases between the two germline ends. CDR1 ENHRY and CDR2 SYGVKD come from the germline V gene. The CDR3 runs to 13 residues.

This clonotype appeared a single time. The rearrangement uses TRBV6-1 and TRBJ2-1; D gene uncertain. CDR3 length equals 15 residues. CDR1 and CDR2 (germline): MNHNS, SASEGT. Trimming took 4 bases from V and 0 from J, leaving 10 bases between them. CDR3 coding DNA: TGTGCCAGCAGTGGCCAGTGGAGCTCCTACAATGAGCAGTTCTTC. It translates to CASSGQWSSYNEQFF.

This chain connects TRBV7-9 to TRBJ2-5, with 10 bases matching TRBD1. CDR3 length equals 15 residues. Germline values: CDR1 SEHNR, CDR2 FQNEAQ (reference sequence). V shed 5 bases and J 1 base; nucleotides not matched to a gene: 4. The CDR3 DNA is TGTGCCAGCAGCCGACAGGGGGCTATCCAAGAGACCCAGTACTTC. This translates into CASSRQGAIQETQYF.

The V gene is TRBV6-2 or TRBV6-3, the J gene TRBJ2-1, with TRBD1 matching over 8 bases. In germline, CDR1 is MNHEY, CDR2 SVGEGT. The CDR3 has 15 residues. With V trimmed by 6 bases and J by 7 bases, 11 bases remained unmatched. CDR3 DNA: TGTGCCAGCAGCTTGGGACAGGTGCTAGGGAATGAGCAGTTCTTC. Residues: CASSLGQVLGNEQFF.

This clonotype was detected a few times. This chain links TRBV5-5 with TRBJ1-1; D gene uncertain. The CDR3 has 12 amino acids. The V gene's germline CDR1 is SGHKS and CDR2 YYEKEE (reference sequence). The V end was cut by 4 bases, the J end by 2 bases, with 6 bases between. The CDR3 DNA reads TGTGCCAGCAGCACCGCTAACACTGAAGCTTTCTTT. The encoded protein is CASSTANTEAFF.

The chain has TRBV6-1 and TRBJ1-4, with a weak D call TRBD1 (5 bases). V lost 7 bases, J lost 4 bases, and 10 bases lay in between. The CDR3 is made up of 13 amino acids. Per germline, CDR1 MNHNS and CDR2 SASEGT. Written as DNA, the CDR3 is TGTGCCAGCACGGGACCGTTTAATGAAAAACTGTTTTTT. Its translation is CASTGPFNEKLFF.

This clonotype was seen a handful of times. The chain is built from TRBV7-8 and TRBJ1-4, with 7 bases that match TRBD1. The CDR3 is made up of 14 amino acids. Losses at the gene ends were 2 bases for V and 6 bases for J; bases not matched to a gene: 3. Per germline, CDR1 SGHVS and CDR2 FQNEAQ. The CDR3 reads CASSLIQGDEKLFF. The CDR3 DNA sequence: TGTGCCAGCAGCTTAATCCAGGGGGATGAAAAACTGTTTTTT.